What follows are 24 T cell receptor beta chains derived from one specimen sequenced in a study of cytomegalovirus exposure and HLA in healthy donors. The study ran its PCR with 60 Vbeta and 13 Jbeta primers. This table comes from immunoSEQ multiplex PCR, and its TCRdb copy is limited to in-frame clones, with some not included. In the table there are 85,000 to 100,000 clones, 80% of which are singletons. Source material: PBMCs. All receptors derive from a man aged 25-45 years in good health and CMV-seronegative.

The V call is TRBV19, the J call TRBJ2-7; the D gene is possibly TRBD2 (6 bases). The CDR3 sequence is 12 residues long. Trimming left V 8 bases short and J 6 bases short, with 14 bases between. Germline V gene lookup returns CDR1 LNHDA and CDR2 SQIVND (reference sequence). The CDR3 sequence is CASSTGVAEQYF. Here the CDR3 DNA reads TGTGCCAGTTCTACGGGGGTGGCCGAGCAGTACTTC.

This clone was seen more than once but under ten times. The V gene is TRBV11-2, the J gene TRBJ1-6; 9 bases fit TRBD1. Germline V CDR1 and CDR2: SGHAT, FQNNGV. With 4 bases clipped from V and 14 bases from J, the junction kept 12 bases outside the gene matches. The CDR3 is 15 amino acids. The CDR3 sequence: CASSSNRGRVLSLHF. The CDR3, as DNA: TGTGCCAGCAGCTCGAACAGGGGGCGCGTTTTGTCCCTCCACTTT.

The chain carries TRBV5-1 and TRBJ2-7; D unresolved. CDR3 length equals 14 residues. Per germline, CDR1 SGHRS and CDR2 YFSETQ. Between the trimmed V and J ends, which lost 3 bases and 7 bases, there was a span of 17 bases. CDR3 protein: CASSSGGIFGEQYF. CDR3 nucleotides: TGCGCCAGCAGCTCCGGCGGCATCTTTGGGGAGCAGTACTTC. The full variable domain, its missing parts supplied by reference TRBV5-1 and TRBJ2-7, is KAGVTQTPRYLIKTRGQQVTLSCSPISGHRSVSWYQQTPGQGLQFLFEYFSETQRNKGNFPGRFSGRQFSNSRSEMNVSTLELGDSALYLCASSSGGIFGEQYFGPGTRLTVT.

This clone was seen only once. The CDR3 DNA reads TGTGCCTGGAGCGTGGGACACCCAGAAGCTTTCTTT. This gives the protein CAWSVGHPEAFF. This rearrangement joins TRBV30 to TRBJ1-1; weak D call: TRBD1 (6 bases). V was pared by 3 bases and J by 8 bases, with 13 bases between. The CDR3 totals 12 residues. In germline, CDR1 is GTSNPN, CDR2 SVGIG (reference sequence).

This chain joins TRBV27 and TRBJ1-4; 11 nucleotides agree with TRBD1. The J segment lost 8 bases and the V segment lost 6 bases, leaving 2 bases of the junction unmatched. The CDR3 has 13 amino acids. CDR1 is MNHEY and CDR2 is SMNVEV in the germline V gene (reference sequence). The CDR3 spells CASRGTGGEKLFF. For the CDR3, the DNA is TGTGCCAGCAGGGGGACAGGGGGAGAAAAACTGTTTTTT.

This clone was picked up a small number of times. The chain recombines TRBV19 with TRBJ2-7; perhaps TRBD2 as D (6 bases). Germline assignment: CDR1 LNHDA and CDR2 SQIVND (reference sequence). The CDR3 totals 13 residues. The V and J ends lost 4 bases and 4 bases respectively, with 11 bases between them. Here the CDR3 DNA reads TGTGCCAGTAGTAGGGCGGGGCCTTACGAGCAGTACTTC. It is translated as CASSRAGPYEQYF.

The chain uses TRBV30 and TRBJ2-7; TRBD2 might be the D (6 bases). Trimming cost V 1 base and J 4 bases, with 20 bases left between them. This CDR3 is 16 amino acids long. In germline, CDR1 is GTSNPN, CDR2 SVGIG (reference sequence). The CDR3 region is CAWSAGFPEGRYEQYF. The CDR3 DNA reads as TGTGCCTGGAGTGCGGGTTTTCCGGAGGGGAGGTACGAGCAGTACTTC.

This clone was seen more than once but under ten times. This chain links TRBV10-1 with TRBJ2-2; a weak D match, TRBD2 (5 bases). The CDR3 contains 14 residues. The V gene's germline CDR1 is WNHNN and CDR2 SYGVQD (reference sequence). Trimming pared 1 base from V and 6 bases from J, leaving 9 bases between. For the CDR3, the DNA is TGCGCCAGCAGTGAGTTTGCGGGCCCCGGGGAGCTGTTTTTT. Its translation: CASSEFAGPGELFF.

The chain recombines TRBV18 with TRBJ2-7; TRBD1 agrees at 10 bases. The CDR3 length is 15 residues. Germline assignment: CDR1 KGHSH and CDR2 LQKENI. V lost 5 bases and J lost 0; bases outside the gene matches: 4. The CDR3 loop reads CASSTGTGASYEQYF. CDR3 coding DNA: TGTGCCAGCTCAACCGGGACAGGGGCCTCCTACGAGCAGTACTTC.

This clone was counted a few times. The chain is built from TRBV7-8 and TRBJ1-1; a possible D gene is TRBD1 (5 bases). This CDR3 spans 16 amino acids. In germline, CDR1 is SGHVS, CDR2 FQNEAQ. V was pared by 2 bases and J by 1 base, with 14 bases between. The CDR3 nucleotides are TGTGCCAGCAGCTTAATTTTGCAGGGCTGGAACACTGAAGCTTTCTTT. This encodes CASSLILQGWNTEAFF.

The chain employs TRBV2 and TRBJ1-1; 7 nucleotides line up with TRBD1. With V trimmed by 7 bases and J by 4 bases, 12 bases remained unmatched. This CDR3 is built from 15 residues. CDR1 SNHLY and CDR2 FYNNEI come from the germline V gene. The CDR3 loop reads CASKNDRVSSTEAFF. Here the CDR3 DNA reads TGTGCCAGCAAAAATGACAGGGTTTCATCCACTGAAGCTTTCTTT.

The CDR3 region has the DNA TGTGCCTCGAGAGGAGATAATTCACCCCTCCACTTT. It specifies CASRGDNSPLHF. This chain links TRBV30 with TRBJ1-6; D not resolved. The CDR3 runs to 12 residues. The V end was cut by 7 bases, the J end by 5 bases, with 9 bases between. CDR1 is GTSNPN, CDR2 SVGIG, per germline (reference sequence). Looking up the rest from reference TRBV30 and TRBJ1-6 gives the full variable domain: SQTIHQWPATLVQPVGSPLSLECTVEGTSNPNLYWYRQAAGRGLQLLFYSVGIGQISSEVPQNLSASRPQDRQFILSSKKLLLSDSGFYLCASRGDNSPLHFGNGTRLTVT.

The chain combines TRBV5-8 with TRBJ1-2, with D possibly TRBD1 on 5 matching bases. CDR1 is SGHTS, CDR2 YDEGEE, per germline. CDR3 length: 13 amino acids. With 4 bases removed from V and 3 bases from J, the gap between germline ends came to 10 bases. CDR3 sequence: CASSLGTYYGYTF. The CDR3 DNA is TGTGCCAGCAGCCTCGGGACTTACTATGGCTACACCTTC.

This clone was picked up one time. This chain links TRBV5-4 with TRBJ1-1, with D unclear. This CDR3 comprises 13 residues. V was shortened by 0 bases and J by 2 bases, with 5 bases between the two germline ends. CDR1 and CDR2 (germline): SGHNT, YYREEE (reference sequence). CDR3 loop: CASSLVTNTEAFF. In nucleotides, the CDR3 is TGTGCCAGCAGCTTGGTAACTAACACTGAAGCTTTCTTT.

J is TRBJ1-1 and V is TRBV28; 8 bases fit TRBD1. J gave up 1 base and V 4 bases, and 5 bases lay outside the gene matches. Germline V gives CDR1 MDHEN, CDR2 SYDVKM. The CDR3 sequence is 15 residues long. The CDR3 protein is CASSSTGEGNTEAFF. CDR3 DNA sequence: TGTGCCAGCAGTTCGACAGGGGAGGGGAACACTGAAGCTTTCTTT.

CDR3 DNA: TGTGCCAGCAAACAGGGCCCTATCTACGAGCAGTACTTC. Translating it yields CASKQGPIYEQYF. This chain links TRBV7-2 with TRBJ2-7, with a weak D call TRBD1 (6 bases). Germline V CDR1 and CDR2: SGHTA, FQGNSA. The CDR3 extends over 13 amino acids. Trimming left V 7 bases short and J 3 bases short, with 13 bases between.

This clone has just one count. The rearrangement links TRBV5-1 to TRBJ2-2, with D possibly being TRBD2 (5 bases). This CDR3 spans 14 amino acids. Germline CDR1 is SGHRS and CDR2 is YFSETQ. V lost 4 bases, J lost 5 bases, and 12 bases lay in between. The CDR3 is CASSRARETGELFF. For the CDR3, the DNA is TGCGCCAGCAGCCGGGCGAGGGAAACCGGGGAGCTGTTTTTT. Full variable domain (remainder filled in from reference TRBV5-1 and TRBJ2-2): KAGVTQTPRYLIKTRGQQVTLSCSPISGHRSVSWYQQTPGQGLQFLFEYFSETQRNKGNFPGRFSGRQFSNSRSEMNVSTLELGDSALYLCASSRARETGELFFGEGSRLTVL.

This clone was counted a single time. The genes are TRBV5-8 and TRBJ1-2, with 10 bases aligning to TRBD1. The CDR3 consists of 13 residues. V gave up 5 bases and J gave up 7 bases; unmatched junction bases: 5. Germline V gives CDR1 SGHTS, CDR2 YDEGEE. In DNA form, the CDR3 reads TGTGCCAGCAGACCGACAGGGGGCCGTGGCTACACCTTC. Translating it yields CASRPTGGRGYTF.

The rearrangement links TRBV19 to TRBJ1-5; D possibly corresponds to TRBD1 (5 bases). Germline CDR1 is LNHDA and CDR2 is SQIVND (reference sequence). The V and J ends lost 7 bases and 0 bases respectively, with 10 bases between them. The CDR3 is 14 amino acids. CDR3 in amino acids: CASTPRVSNQPQHF. Written as DNA, the CDR3 is TGTGCCAGTACCCCCAGGGTTAGCAATCAGCCCCAGCATTTT.

The chain couples TRBV29-1 to TRBJ2-5, with a weak D call TRBD1 (6 bases). The end of the DNA is better explained by TRBJ2-7, so the J call may be wrong. CDR1 and CDR2 (germline): SQVTM, ANQGSEA. The CDR3 loop spans 12 amino acids. The CDR3 reads CSVSPGTNEQYF. In DNA, the CDR3 is TGCAGCGTAAGTCCAGGGACAAACGAGCAGTACTTC.

J is TRBJ2-1 and V is TRBV5-1, with 9 bases identical to TRBD1. Unmatched junction bases numbered 5, after V lost 0 bases and J lost 4 bases. This CDR3 comprises 16 residues. Germline V gene lookup returns CDR1 SGHRS and CDR2 YFSETQ. The CDR3 loop reads CASSLAGTGTYNEQFF. Written as DNA, the CDR3 is TGCGCCAGCAGCTTGGCCGGGACAGGGACTTACAATGAGCAGTTCTTC.

This clone occurred once. The V call is TRBV5-6, the J call TRBJ1-1, with D unresolved. This CDR3 contains 16 residues. V gave up 5 bases and J gave up 3 bases, with 20 bases separating them. Germline CDR1 is SGHDT and CDR2 is YYEEEE. DNA for the CDR3: TGTGCCAGCAGTAGTATGGAGGGCTTCACGGACACTGAAGCTTTCTTT. Protein sequence: CASSSMEGFTDTEAFF. Full variable domain (rest looked up from reference TRBV5-6 and TRBJ1-1): DAGVTQSPTHLIKTRGQQVTLRCSPKSGHDTVSWYQQALGQGPQFIFQYYEEEERQRGNFPDRFSGHQFPNYSSELNVNALLLGDSALYLCASSSMEGFTDTEAFFGQGTRLTVV.

This sequence joins TRBV9 and TRBJ1-2; tentatively, D is TRBD1 (5 bases). Looked up from germline, CDR1 is SGDLS and CDR2 is YYNGEE. The V gene lost 0 bases and the J gene lost 6 bases, with 15 bases spanning the gap. The CDR3 sequence is 15 residues long. Here the CDR3 reads CASSVGVVGADGYTF. Written as DNA, the CDR3 is TGTGCCAGCAGCGTAGGGGTGGTAGGGGCGGATGGCTACACCTTC.

This chain joins TRBV19 and TRBJ1-2; D remains unclear. Germline CDR1 LNHDA, CDR2 SQIVND (reference sequence). V was shortened by 3 bases and J by 4 bases, with 18 bases between the two germline ends. The length of the CDR3 is 16 residues. CDR3 in amino acids: CASSIVRLEEGYGYTF. CDR3 DNA sequence: TGTGCCAGTAGTATCGTGAGGTTGGAAGAGGGCTATGGCTACACCTTC.